A single sample gave rise to the 18 T cell receptor beta chains below, sequenced in a study of blood T cell repertoires in COVID-19. Clones were read by immunoSEQ multiplex PCR, and TCRdb kept only the in-frame ones, dropping some. The repertoire holds 200,000 to 300,000 clones, with around 88% as singletons. Source material: peripheral blood. Source of these receptors: an elderly woman with COVID-19, enrolled during active disease.

This rearrangement joins TRBV28 to TRBJ1-6, with D perhaps matching TRBD1 (6 bases). The CDR3 contains 16 residues. V was cut by 4 bases and J by 7 bases, with 17 bases left in between. CDR1 is MDHEN, CDR2 SYDVKM, per germline. The CDR3 here is CASSSRPQGKNSPLHF. For the CDR3, the DNA is TGTGCCAGCAGTTCTCGGCCCCAGGGGAAGAATTCACCCCTCCACTTT.

This clone was observed a handful of times. The rearrangement joins TRBV5-6 to TRBJ1-5; D remains unclear. CDR1 SGHDT and CDR2 YYEEEE come from the germline V gene. V shed 4 bases and J shed 6 bases, with 8 bases lying between them. The CDR3 has 12 residues. Here the CDR3 DNA reads TGTGCCAGCAGCCGGTGGTCTCAGCCCCAGCATTTT. The encoded protein is CASSRWSQPQHF.

The chain is built from TRBV4-1 and TRBJ2-5; 12 positions match TRBD2. CDR3 length equals 14 residues. The J segment lost 5 bases and the V segment lost 5 bases, leaving 3 bases of the junction unmatched. Germline V gene lookup returns CDR1 MGHRA and CDR2 YSYEKL. In nucleotides, the CDR3 is TGCGCCAGCAGCTCGACTAGCGGGGGTGAGACCCAGTACTTC. It yields the protein CASSSTSGGETQYF.

The chain links TRBV18 to TRBJ1-1, with 10 bases identical to TRBD1. Trimming at V came to 3 bases and at J to 3 bases, leaving 1 base not matched to a gene. Germline assignment: CDR1 KGHSH and CDR2 LQKENI. CDR3 size: 14 residues. The CDR3 DNA reads as TGTGCCAGCTCACCGGGGACAGGGGACACTGAAGCTTTCTTT. Its translation is CASSPGTGDTEAFF.

The chain uses TRBV2 and TRBJ1-5; TRBD1 matches 7 bases. The CDR3 has 13 residues. Trimming cost V 6 bases and J 4 bases; bases outside gene matches: 3. Germline V lookup: CDR1 SNHLY, CDR2 FYNNEI. The CDR3, as DNA: TGTGCCAGCAGCCTGGGACAGAATCAGCCCCAGCATTTT. Translated, it gives CASSLGQNQPQHF.

The rearrangement joins TRBV12-3 or TRBV12-4 to TRBJ2-1; the match to TRBD2 covers 9 bases. The CDR3 runs 12 residues. Trimming removed 4 bases from V and 12 bases from J; junction bases left unmatched: 4. The CDR3 protein is CASSYSGGGQFF. DNA of the CDR3: TGTGCCAGCAGTTATAGCGGGGGTGGGCAGTTCTTC.

This chain joins TRBV12-3 or TRBV12-4 and TRBJ1-1, with a weak D call TRBD1 (6 bases). Deletions cut 3 bases from V and 6 bases from J, with 11 bases between. This CDR3 has 13 amino acids. CDR3 in DNA: TGTGCCAGCAGTTTGGATGGGACATCTGAAGCTTTCTTT. Translation: CASSLDGTSEAFF.

This clone was seen just once. J is TRBJ1-3 and V is TRBV20-1, with 9 bases that match TRBD1. The CDR3 is made up of 15 amino acids. Germline CDR1 and CDR2: DFQATT and SNEGSKA (reference sequence). V was clipped by 3 bases and J by 5 bases; unmatched bases: 8. The CDR3 DNA reads as TGCAGTGCTAGTCCCCCGGGACAGGGAAGAAACACCATATATTTT. Translating gives CSASPPGQGRNTIYF.

This clone was detected once. The chain combines TRBV10-3 with TRBJ1-5; 9 bases align to TRBD1. Unmatched junction bases numbered 10, after V lost 6 bases and J lost 7 bases. The CDR3 is 15 residues long. From germline, CDR1 is ENHRY and CDR2 SYGVKD. Here the CDR3 DNA reads TGTGCCATCAGCCCCGGGACAGGGATGAGACAGCCCCAGCATTTT. This codes for CAISPGTGMRQPQHF.

Regarding this clone: The sample carries other DNA sequences with the same CDR3. In nucleotides, the CDR3 is TGTGCCAGCAGTTACCCGGAGATGAACACTGAAGCTTTCTTT. Encoded protein: CASSYPEMNTEAFF. This chain uses TRBV6-6 with TRBJ1-1; no firm D call. CDR1 is MNHNY, CDR2 SVGAGI, per germline (reference sequence). The V gene lost 2 bases and the J gene lost 0 bases, with 7 bases spanning the gap. The CDR3 is 14 amino acids.

The chain joins TRBV27 to TRBJ2-1, with 8 nucleotides matching TRBD2. Germline CDR1 is MNHEY and CDR2 is SMNVEV (reference sequence). This CDR3 has 15 residues. V trimming: 7 bases; J trimming: 4 bases; junction bases outside the gene matches: 9. As DNA, the CDR3 is TGTGCCAGCACCCATGGGGCGGGGGGTTACAATGAGCAGTTCTTC. It specifies CASTHGAGGYNEQFF.

The rearrangement joins TRBV18 to TRBJ2-3, with TRBD2 identical over 9 bases. Germline CDR1 reads KGHSH; CDR2 reads LQKENI. The length of the CDR3 is 16 residues. Trimming took 0 bases from V and 4 from J; bases not matched to a gene: 5. In DNA form, the CDR3 reads TGTGCCAGCTCACCACCTCTGGGCGGGGGGGCAGATACGCAGTATTTT. Residues: CASSPPLGGGADTQYF.

This chain uses TRBV7-2 with TRBJ1-2; TRBD1 might be the D (5 bases). V lost 8 bases, J lost 3 bases, and 16 bases lay in between. The length of the CDR3 is 14 residues. CDR1 SGHTA and CDR2 FQGNSA come from the germline V gene. In DNA form, the CDR3 reads TGTGCCAGCGAGGAGAGATCAGGGTACTATGGCTACACCTTC. Its protein product is CASEERSGYYGYTF.

The CDR3 DNA sequence: TGTGCCAGCAGTTCCGGGGGGGGCTATAATTCACCCCTCCACTTT. Protein: CASSSGGGYNSPLHF. The gene calls are TRBV28 and TRBJ1-6; TRBD1 might be the D (5 bases). Germline assignment: CDR1 MDHEN and CDR2 SYDVKM. The CDR3 loop spans 15 amino acids. The V gene lost 4 bases and the J gene lost 3 bases, with 10 bases spanning the gap.

The chain employs TRBV6-4 and TRBJ1-2; maybe TRBD1 (6 bases). V dropped 6 bases and J dropped 4 bases, with 18 bases sitting between them. Germline loops: CDR1 MRHNA, CDR2 SNTAGT. The CDR3 has 15 residues. CDR3 protein: CASSPSGGGFYGYTF. In DNA, the CDR3 is TGTGCCAGCAGCCCTTCCGGCGGGGGCTTCTATGGCTACACCTTC.

The chain employs TRBV18 and TRBJ2-2; 7 nucleotides agree with TRBD2. Germline-derived CDR1 and CDR2 are KGHSH and LQKENI. Trimming took 7 bases from V and 4 from J; bases not matched to a gene: 9. The CDR3 loop spans 15 amino acids. This CDR3 is CASYNQAGVTGELFF. The CDR3 DNA reads as TGTGCCAGCTACAACCAGGCGGGGGTCACCGGGGAGCTGTTTTTT.

This rearrangement joins TRBV6-5 to TRBJ1-1; unclear D gene. CDR1 is MNHEY and CDR2 is SVGAGI in the germline V gene. CDR3 length: 15 amino acids. The V end was cut by 1 base, the J end by 4 bases, with 13 bases between. DNA for the CDR3: TGTGCCAGCAGTTACTGGGAGCCGGGGAGCACTGAAGCTTTCTTT. This sequence encodes CASSYWEPGSTEAFF.

The V gene is TRBV7-2, the J gene TRBJ1-5, with TRBD1 identical over 8 bases. Germline values: CDR1 SGHTA, CDR2 FQGNSA. The CDR3 sequence is 15 residues long. The V and J ends lost 2 bases and 3 bases, in that order; junction bases with no gene match: 3. CDR3 protein: CASSLQGAVNQPQHF. In DNA form, the CDR3 reads TGTGCCAGCAGCTTACAGGGGGCAGTCAATCAGCCCCAGCATTTT. The whole variable domain, remainder taken from reference TRBV7-2 and TRBJ1-5, is GAGVSQSPSNKVTEKGKDVELRCDPISGHTALYWYRQSLGQGLEFLIYFQGNSAPDKSGLPSDRFSAERTGGSVSTLTIQRTQQEDSAVYLCASSLQGAVNQPQHFGDGTRLSIL.